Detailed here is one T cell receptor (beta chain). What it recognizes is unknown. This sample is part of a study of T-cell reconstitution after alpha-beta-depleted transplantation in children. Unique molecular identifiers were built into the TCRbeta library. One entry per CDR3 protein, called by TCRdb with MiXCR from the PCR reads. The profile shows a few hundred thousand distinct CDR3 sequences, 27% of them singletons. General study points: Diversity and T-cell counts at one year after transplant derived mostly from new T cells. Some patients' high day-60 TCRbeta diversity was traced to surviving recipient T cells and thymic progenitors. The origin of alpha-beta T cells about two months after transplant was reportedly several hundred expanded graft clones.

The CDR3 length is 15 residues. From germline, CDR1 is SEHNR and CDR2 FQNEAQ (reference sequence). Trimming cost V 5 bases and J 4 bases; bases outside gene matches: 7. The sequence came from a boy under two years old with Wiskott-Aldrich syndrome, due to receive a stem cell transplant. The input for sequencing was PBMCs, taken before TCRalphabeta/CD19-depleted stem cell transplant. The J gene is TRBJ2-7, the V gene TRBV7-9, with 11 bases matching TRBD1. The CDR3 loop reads CASSPSGQGVYEQYF. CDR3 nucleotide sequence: TGTGCCAGCAGCCCCTCGGGACAGGGGGTATACGAGCAGTACTTC.